The next 7 T cell receptor beta chains were all read from a single sample in a study of post-analysis software for immune sequencing data (dated by TCRdb to between 2014 and 2017). Libraries were built with PCR. This sample was sequenced with an Illumina HiSeq 2500. To reduce PCR and sequencing biases, unique molecular identifiers were built into the TCR beta cDNA libraries. TCRdb's own reprocessing of the public reads used fastp at Q25 and MiXCR and kept productive beta chains. Records with the same CDR3 protein are collapsed into one entry carrying the most frequent genes and DNA. In this sample the table shows 170,000 or so distinct CDR3 sequences, 30% of which occur a single time. The ten most abundant clones make up about 1.6% of the sample. Study-level results and caveats: Patients showed significantly higher frequencies than controls for 4 or 5 TRBV segments, among them TRBV5-6, TRBV5-1 and TRBV20-1.

No antigen has been assigned to these receptors. Sequencing was performed on blood. Receptors were obtained from a girl between 10 and 17 years old with multiple sclerosis.

This clonotype has a count of ten or more. This chain uses TRBV2 with TRBJ2-4; perhaps TRBD2 as D (6 bases). V lost 4 bases and J 0 bases, leaving 13 bases between the germline ends. The CDR3 consists of 16 residues. From germline, CDR1 is SNHLY and CDR2 FYNNEI. The CDR3 DNA reads TGTGCCAGCAGTGGGGGGGAGAGACTAGCCAAAAACATTCAGTACTTC. Translating gives CASSGGERLAKNIQYF.

Note on this clonotype: A single base separates this from a much larger clone, so it may be a read error. This sequence joins TRBV4-1 and TRBJ2-5; D possibly corresponds to TRBD1 (6 bases). This CDR3 contains 15 residues. V gave up 3 bases and J gave up 11 bases, with 22 bases separating them. Looked up from germline, CDR1 is MGHRA and CDR2 is YSYEKL. The CDR3 here is CASSQRGLQGSEQYF. CDR3 nucleotides: TGCGCCAGCAGCCAGAGGGGGTTACAGGGAAGCGAACAGTACTTC.

A word on this clonotype: A much larger clone lies a single base off, so this may be a read error. The rearrangement links TRBV27 to TRBJ2-7; the match to TRBD1 covers 10 bases. Germline loops: CDR1 MNHEY, CDR2 SMNVEV (reference sequence). The ends lost 5 bases at V and 1 base at J; junction bases unmatched: 5. The CDR3 is made up of 15 amino acids. Here the CDR3 reads CASSADRGSSYEQYF. The CDR3 DNA follows: TGTGCCAGCAGTGCGGACAGGGGGAGTTCCTACGAGCAGTACTTC.

This clonotype was seen more than once but under ten times. The chain has TRBV24-1 and TRBJ2-1; 7 nucleotides line up with TRBD2. Germline CDR1 reads KGHDR; CDR2 reads SFDVKD. The length of the CDR3 is 16 residues. J lost 8 bases, V lost 3 bases, and 12 bases had no gene match. CDR3 region: CATSDRGTSVIYEQFF. CDR3 DNA: TGTGCCACCAGTGATAGGGGTACTAGCGTGATCTATGAGCAGTTCTTC.

Concerning this clonotype: Given a much more abundant clone one base away, this may be a read error. This chain connects TRBV7-6 to TRBJ2-1; 9 bases match TRBD2. CDR3 size: 15 residues. The germline CDR1 and CDR2 sequences are SGHVS and FNYEAQ. CDR3 nucleotides: TGTGCCAGCAGCTTTAGCGGGAGAGCCGCCTATGAGCACTTCTTC. As protein: CASSFSGRAAYEHFF.

Comments on this clonotype: A single base separates this from a much larger clone, so it may be a read error. The chain carries TRBV5-1 and TRBJ2-1, with D perhaps TRBD1 or TRBD2 (7 bases each). CDR1 SGHRS and CDR2 YFSETQ come from the germline V gene. The CDR3 runs to 15 residues. The V end was cut by 2 bases, the J end by 10 bases, with 19 bases between. In DNA, the CDR3 is TGCGCCAGCAGCTTCCAGGGGGGGACAGACGAGGAGCAGTTCTTC. Translated: CASSFQGGTDEEQFF.

This clonotype was picked up many times. This chain connects TRBV5-1 to TRBJ2-5, with D perhaps being TRBD1 or TRBD2 (5 bases each). CDR3 length: 15 residues. Trimming pared 1 base from V and 5 bases from J, leaving 15 bases between. The germline gives CDR1 SGHRS, CDR2 YFSETQ. The CDR3 sequence is CASSLTRELGETQYF. The DNA of the CDR3 is TGCGCCAGCAGCTTGACCAGGGAGTTAGGGGAGACCCAGTACTTC.